Shown below are 18 T cell receptor beta chains from a single sample sequenced in a study of Ad26.COV2.S vaccination and SARS-CoV-2 variants. Treatment defined: around 19 received Ad26.COV2.S at low or high dose, single or two shots; about five received placebo; per-sample allocation not given. Day 63 after the first vaccine or placebo injection was the time point for sampling. Only in-frame clones appear in the TCRdb table, and some are missing; sequencing was by immunoSEQ multiplex PCR. Altogether some 460,000 clones are present, about 89% being singletons, with the ten largest covering around 1.8%. This sample comprised peripheral blood, obtained in a trial of Ad26.COV2.S vaccine versus placebo. The source is a person between 18 and 65 years old who received the Ad26.COV2.S COVID-19 vaccine or a placebo.

This chain links TRBV7-9 with TRBJ1-3; D ambiguous. Trimming took 0 bases from V and 0 from J, leaving 9 bases between them. The CDR3 has 16 residues. Germline CDR1 SEHNR, CDR2 FQNEAQ (reference sequence). CDR3 loop: CASSLAFGVSGNTIYF. DNA of the CDR3: TGTGCCAGCAGCTTAGCTTTTGGGGTCTCTGGAAACACCATATATTTT.

The V call is TRBV9, the J call TRBJ2-5; 12 bases are a match to TRBD2. The V segment lost 4 bases and the J segment 0 bases; nucleotides outside the gene matches: 13. The CDR3 is 19 residues long. Looked up from germline, CDR1 is SGDLS and CDR2 is YYNGEE. CDR3 protein: CASSLRPTTSGGHQETQYF. In DNA form, the CDR3 reads TGTGCCAGCAGCTTACGACCGACGACTAGCGGGGGCCACCAAGAGACCCAGTACTTC.

V and J are TRBV13 and TRBJ2-3, with 9 bases aligning to TRBD1. Germline trimming cut 5 bases from V and 2 bases from J; bases unmatched to any gene: 5. The CDR3 covers 15 residues. Germline V gene lookup returns CDR1 PRHDT and CDR2 FYEKMQ (reference sequence). The CDR3: CASSVRDRVTDTQYF. In DNA, the CDR3 is TGTGCCAGCAGCGTCCGGGACAGGGTCACAGATACGCAGTATTTT. The complete variable domain, with remaining parts taken from reference TRBV13 and TRBJ2-3, reads AAGVIQSPRHLIKEKRETATLKCYPIPRHDTVYWYQQGPGQDPQFLISFYEKMQSDKGSIPDRFSAQQFSDYHSELNMSSLELGDSALYFCASSVRDRVTDTQYFGPGTRLTVL.

The chain employs TRBV6-5 and TRBJ2-2; D call uncertain. This CDR3 comprises 15 residues. CDR1 MNHEY and CDR2 SVGAGI come from the germline V gene. V lost 10 bases to trimming and J lost 6 bases, with 21 bases between them. CDR3 nucleotide sequence: TGTGCCACCTACTCGTCGGGCATTAAGGCCGGGGAGCTGTTTTTT. Translating gives CATYSSGIKAGELFF.

The chain couples TRBV5-1 to TRBJ2-7; D assignment may be TRBD1 or TRBD2 (5 bases each). Germline assignment: CDR1 SGHRS and CDR2 YFSETQ. The CDR3 sequence is 15 residues long. V was trimmed by 4 bases and J by 6 bases, leaving 20 bases between them. CDR3 DNA sequence: TGCGCCAGCAGCCCGGGGACCTATGAAGGCGGCGAGCAGTACTTC. Amino acid sequence: CASSPGTYEGGEQYF.

This chain links TRBV19 with TRBJ2-1, with TRBD2 matching over 9 bases. CDR1 is LNHDA and CDR2 is SQIVND in the germline V gene (reference sequence). V dropped 2 bases and J dropped 4; count of bases not matched to a gene: 3. The CDR3 spans 15 residues. CDR3 coding DNA: TGTGCCAGTAGTATATCTAGCGGGGCGTACAATGAGCAGTTCTTC. This codes for CASSISSGAYNEQFF. The full variable domain, with the rest looked up from reference TRBV19 and TRBJ2-1, is DGGITQSPKYLFRKEGQNVTLSCEQNLNHDAMYWYRQDPGQGLRLIYYSQIVNDFQKGDIAEGYSVSREKKESFPLTVTSAQKNPTAFYLCASSISSGAYNEQFFGPGTRLTVL.

The genes are TRBV30 and TRBJ2-2; D is unresolved. V was shortened by 4 bases and J by 3 bases, with 12 bases between the two germline ends. The CDR3 sequence is 14 residues long. Germline V gene data show CDR1 as GTSNPN and CDR2 as SVGIG (reference sequence). The CDR3 DNA reads TGTGCCTGGAAAGAAGACACCTACACCGGGGAGCTGTTTTTT. Its protein product is CAWKEDTYTGELFF.

This clone showed up just once. The chain is built from TRBV12-3 or TRBV12-4 and TRBJ1-2, with D unresolved. The CDR3 totals 13 residues. The germline V and J ends were trimmed by 2 bases and 5 bases, with 9 bases remaining between them. The CDR3 region has the DNA TGTGCCAGCAGTTTACAGGCGGATTATGGCTACACCTTC. This gives the protein CASSLQADYGYTF.

J is TRBJ2-5 and V is TRBV2; possible D gene TRBD1, 5 bases. The V gene lost 3 bases and the J gene lost 3 bases, with 5 bases spanning the gap. CDR1 and CDR2 (germline): SNHLY, FYNNEI. This CDR3 spans 12 amino acids. CDR3 DNA: TGTGCCAGCAGTGACAGGGAAGAGACCCAGTACTTC. Translated, it gives CASSDREETQYF.

The chain uses TRBV6-5 and TRBJ1-6; D is undetermined. The CDR3 loop spans 14 amino acids. Between the trimmed V and J ends, which lost 4 bases and 7 bases, there was a span of 11 bases. Germline CDR1 MNHEY, CDR2 SVGAGI. CDR3 amino acids: CASSWQNSNSPLHF. CDR3 DNA: TGTGCCAGCAGTTGGCAGAACTCAAATTCACCCCTCCACTTT.

This clone has just a few counts. The CDR3 DNA reads as TGTGCCACCAGTGAGGGCAGCTCCTACGAGCAGTACTTC. Translation: CATSEGSSYEQYF. The rearrangement uses TRBV24-1 and TRBJ2-7; D gene ambiguous. In germline, CDR1 is KGHDR, CDR2 SFDVKD. The CDR3 loop spans 13 amino acids. V lost 4 bases and J lost 0, with 6 bases in between.

This chain connects TRBV28 to TRBJ1-2, with a weak D call TRBD1 (6 bases). Trimming shortened V by 6 bases and J by 8 bases, and 13 bases separated the two germline ends. The germline V gene has CDR1 MDHEN and CDR2 SYDVKM. The CDR3 is 12 amino acids. CDR3 sequence: CASRAGGMGYTF. For the CDR3, the DNA is TGTGCCAGCAGAGCCGGGGGCATGGGCTACACCTTC.

This clone was seen a single time. The CDR3 spells CASSFWPGNQPQHF. CDR3 DNA sequence: TGTGCCAGCAGTTTCTGGCCAGGAAATCAGCCCCAGCATTTT. V is TRBV28 and J is TRBJ1-5; D is unclear. Per germline, CDR1 MDHEN and CDR2 SYDVKM. With 3 bases removed from V and 4 bases from J, the gap between germline ends came to 10 bases. The CDR3 has 14 amino acids.

The chain is built from TRBV6-5 and TRBJ2-7; D is undetermined. The CDR3 extends over 15 amino acids. Per germline, CDR1 MNHEY and CDR2 SVGAGI. Trimming stripped 6 bases from V and 0 bases from J, with 15 bases between. In DNA form, the CDR3 reads TGTGCCAGCAGCTATATGGCGAGGAGCTCCTACGAGCAGTACTTC. The encoded protein is CASSYMARSSYEQYF.

The J gene is TRBJ1-5, the V gene TRBV5-4, with a possible D match to TRBD1 (6 bases). Trimming cost V 0 bases and J 4 bases, with 14 bases left between them. Germline CDR1 is SGHNT and CDR2 is YYREEE (reference sequence). This CDR3 is built from 16 residues. This CDR3 is CASSLGPDSHNQPQHF. The DNA of the CDR3 is TGTGCCAGCAGCTTGGGCCCGGACAGCCATAATCAGCCCCAGCATTTT.

The chain joins TRBV15 to TRBJ1-4, with a possible D match to TRBD1 (5 bases). The CDR3 consists of 14 residues. Germline V gene sequence: CDR1 LNHNV, CDR2 YYDKDF (reference sequence). Trimming stripped 0 bases from V and 5 bases from J, with 7 bases between. CDR3 amino acids: CATSREAGNEKLFF. CDR3 DNA: TGTGCCACCAGCAGAGAGGCAGGGAATGAAAAACTGTTTTTT.

This clone turned up a few times. The V call is TRBV7-3, the J call TRBJ1-2; D gene ambiguous. The CDR3 is 13 amino acids. Deletions cut 5 bases from V and 5 bases from J, with 12 bases between. From germline, CDR1 is SGHTA and CDR2 FQGTGA. CDR3: CASSQYSGYGYTF. CDR3 DNA: TGTGCCAGCAGCCAATACTCCGGATATGGCTACACCTTC.

This chain uses TRBV7-9 with TRBJ1-2; a possible D gene is TRBD1 (6 bases). The CDR3 is 16 residues long. CDR1 SEHNR and CDR2 FQNEAQ come from the germline V gene (reference sequence). V gave up 5 bases and J gave up 5 bases, with 21 bases separating them. The CDR3 sequence: CASSPLLRGATYGYTF. The CDR3 region has the DNA TGTGCCAGCAGCCCCCTTTTACGGGGGGCCACTTATGGCTACACCTTC. Together with reference TRBV7-9 and TRBJ1-2, the CDR3 gives the full variable domain: DTGVSQNPRHKITKRGQNVTFRCDPISEHNRLYWYRQTLGQGPEFLTYFQNEAQLEKSRLLSDRFSAERPKGSFSTLEIQRTEQGDSAMYLCASSPLLRGATYGYTFGSGTRLTVV.